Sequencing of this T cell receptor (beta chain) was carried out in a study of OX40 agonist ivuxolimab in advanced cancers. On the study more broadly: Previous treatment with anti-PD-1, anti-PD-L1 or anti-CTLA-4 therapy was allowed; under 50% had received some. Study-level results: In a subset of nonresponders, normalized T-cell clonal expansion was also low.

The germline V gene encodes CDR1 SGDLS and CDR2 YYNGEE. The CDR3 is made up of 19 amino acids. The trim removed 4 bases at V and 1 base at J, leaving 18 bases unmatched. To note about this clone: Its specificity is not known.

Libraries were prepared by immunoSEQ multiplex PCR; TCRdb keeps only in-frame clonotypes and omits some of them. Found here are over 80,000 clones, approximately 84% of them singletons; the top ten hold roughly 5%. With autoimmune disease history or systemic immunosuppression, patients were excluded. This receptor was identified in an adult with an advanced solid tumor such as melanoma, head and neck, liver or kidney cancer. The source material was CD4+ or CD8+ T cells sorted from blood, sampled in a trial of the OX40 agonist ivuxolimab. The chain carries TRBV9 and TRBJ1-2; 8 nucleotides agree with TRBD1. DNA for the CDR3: TGTGCCAGCAGCCCTCAAAGCGGGGGGGACAGGCAATATAACTATGGCTACACCTTC. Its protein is CASSPQSGGDRQYNYGYTF.